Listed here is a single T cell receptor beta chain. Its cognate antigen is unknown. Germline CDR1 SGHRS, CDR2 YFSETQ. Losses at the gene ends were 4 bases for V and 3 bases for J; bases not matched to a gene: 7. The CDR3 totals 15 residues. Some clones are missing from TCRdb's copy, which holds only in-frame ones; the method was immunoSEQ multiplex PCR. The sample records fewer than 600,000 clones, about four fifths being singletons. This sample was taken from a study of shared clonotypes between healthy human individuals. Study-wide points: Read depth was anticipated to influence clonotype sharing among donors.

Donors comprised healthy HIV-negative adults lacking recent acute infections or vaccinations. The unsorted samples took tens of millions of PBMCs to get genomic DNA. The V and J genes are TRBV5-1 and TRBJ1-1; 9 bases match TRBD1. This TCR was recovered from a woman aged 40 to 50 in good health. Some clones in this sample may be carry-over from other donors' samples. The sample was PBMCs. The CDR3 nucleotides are TGCGCCAGCAGCATTGCCGGGACAGGGTACACTGAAGCTTTCTTT. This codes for CASSIAGTGYTEAFF.